A single sample gave rise to the 11 T cell receptor beta chains below, sequenced in a study of T cells in Graves' hyperthyroidism and ophthalmopathy. RNA transcripts were the template for amplifying TCR beta CDR3 regions. TCR CDR3 regions were first amplified by RT-PCR with HTBI primers. TCRdb fed the multiplex PCR reads into MiXCR, producing one record per CDR3 protein. The repertoire has just under 750,000 distinct CDR3 sequences, about a third of them found once; the top ten carry around a third. Sequences were obtained from blood. The receptors come from a middle-aged woman with Graves' hyperthyroidism.

This clonotype came up many times. The chain links TRBV7-9 to TRBJ1-1; D possibly corresponds to TRBD1 (6 bases). Trimming stripped 4 bases from V and 5 bases from J, with 14 bases between. The V gene's germline CDR1 is SEHNR and CDR2 FQNEAQ (reference sequence). The CDR3 is made up of 14 amino acids. CDR3 loop: CASSSTTGLTEAFF. The CDR3 DNA sequence: TGTGCCAGCAGCTCCACAACAGGGTTGACTGAAGCTTTCTTT.

The V gene is TRBV6-5, the J gene TRBJ2-7; 7 bases align to TRBD2. The V gene's germline CDR1 is MNHEY and CDR2 SVGAGI. CDR3 size: 15 residues. V was pared by 6 bases and J by 2 bases, with 10 bases of the junction left unmatched. This CDR3 reads CASRGSGTIAYEQYF. The CDR3 DNA sequence: TGTGCCAGCAGGGGATCCGGGACTATCGCCTACGAGCAGTACTTC.

This sequence joins TRBV25-1 and TRBJ2-5, with D possibly TRBD1 on 6 matching bases. This CDR3 is built from 13 residues. CDR1 and CDR2 (germline): MGHDK, SYGVNS. Trimming pared 4 bases from V and 3 bases from J, leaving 9 bases between. Here the CDR3 DNA reads TGTGCCAGCAGTGTGGCAGGGGAAGAGACCCAGTACTTC. Translating gives CASSVAGEETQYF.

In its sample, this clonotype was seen many times. V is TRBV7-8 and J is TRBJ2-2; no reliable D call. The CDR3 spans 13 residues. Germline V lookup: CDR1 SGHVS, CDR2 FQNEAQ. The V gene lost 5 bases and the J gene lost 8 bases, with 12 bases spanning the gap. The chain's CDR3 is CASSRTLGGELFF. CDR3 DNA sequence: TGTGCCAGCAGCCGCACCCTGGGGGGGGAGCTGTTTTTT.

The chain carries TRBV5-8 and TRBJ2-5; 9 bases are shared with TRBD1. After removal of 5 bases from V and 4 bases from J, the junction contained 3 bases not matched to a gene. This CDR3 has 13 residues. The germline V gene encodes CDR1 SGHTS and CDR2 YDEGEE. The CDR3 here is CASRTGGGETQYF. The CDR3 DNA reads TGTGCCAGCAGAACAGGGGGCGGAGAGACCCAGTACTTC. Combining the CDR3 with reference TRBV5-8 and TRBJ2-5 gives the whole variable domain EAGVTQSPTHLIKTRGQQATLRCSPISGHTSVYWYQQALGLGLQFLLWYDEGEERNRGNFPPRFSGRQFPNYSSELNVNALELEDSALYLCASRTGGGETQYFGPGTRLLVL.

This clonotype was detected ten times or more. V is TRBV19 and J is TRBJ1-5, with D uncertain. CDR3 length equals 15 residues. Trimming removed 5 bases from V and 9 bases from J, with 20 bases in between. CDR1 LNHDA and CDR2 SQIVND come from the germline V gene (reference sequence). CDR3 region: CASSLHKGGERPQHF. CDR3 DNA sequence: TGTGCCAGTAGTCTTCACAAGGGAGGCGAGCGGCCCCAGCATTTT.

Worth noting for this clonotype: A read error may explain this, as a much larger clone is one base away. The rearrangement links TRBV7-8 to TRBJ2-5; D gene ambiguous. The CDR3 consists of 15 residues. CDR1 is SGHVS and CDR2 is FQNEAQ in the germline V gene. CDR3 nucleotides: TGTGCCAGCAGCTTAGAAGGCAATCGACAAGGGACCCAGTACTTC. Residues: CASSLEGNRQGTQYF.

This clonotype was counted ten times or more. This chain links TRBV10-3 with TRBJ1-5, with D possibly matching TRBD1 (5 bases). V lost 2 bases to trimming and J lost 1 base, with 6 bases between them. The germline CDR1 and CDR2 sequences are ENHRY and SYGVKD. The CDR3 loop spans 14 amino acids. CDR3 region: CAISEGGSNQPQHF. The CDR3 DNA sequence: TGTGCCATCAGTGAGGGGGGGAGCAATCAGCCCCAGCATTTT.

V is TRBV24-1 and J is TRBJ1-2, with TRBD1 matching 10 bases. Looked up from germline, CDR1 is KGHDR and CDR2 is SFDVKD. V shed 5 bases, J shed 8 bases, and the junction held 7 bases outside the gene matches. This CDR3 region has 14 residues. CDR3 DNA sequence: TGTGCCACCAGTGGGTCGGACAGGGGGGGAGGCTACACCTTC. Its protein is CATSGSDRGGGYTF.

This chain links TRBV7-9 with TRBJ1-1, with 7 bases that match TRBD1. The germline V gene has CDR1 SEHNR and CDR2 FQNEAQ (reference sequence). The CDR3 has 14 amino acids. V trimming: 5 bases; J trimming: 5 bases; junction bases outside the gene matches: 8. The CDR3: CASSQASGGTEAFF. CDR3 nucleotides: TGTGCCAGCAGCCAGGCGTCAGGGGGTACTGAAGCTTTCTTT. Combining the CDR3 with reference TRBV7-9 and TRBJ1-1 gives the whole variable domain DTGVSQNPRHKITKRGQNVTFRCDPISEHNRLYWYRQTLGQGPEFLTYFQNEAQLEKSRLLSDRFSAERPKGSFSTLEIQRTEQGDSAMYLCASSQASGGTEAFFGQGTRLTVV.

In its sample, this clonotype was seen many times. J is TRBJ1-1 and V is TRBV7-9; 8 bases agree with TRBD1. Germline V lookup: CDR1 SEHNR, CDR2 FQNEAQ (reference sequence). The CDR3 spans 12 residues. J gave up 10 bases and V 1 base, and 2 bases lay outside the gene matches. CDR3 bases: TGTGCCAGCAGCTTAGAACAGGGGGTAGCTTTCTTT. This encodes CASSLEQGVAFF.